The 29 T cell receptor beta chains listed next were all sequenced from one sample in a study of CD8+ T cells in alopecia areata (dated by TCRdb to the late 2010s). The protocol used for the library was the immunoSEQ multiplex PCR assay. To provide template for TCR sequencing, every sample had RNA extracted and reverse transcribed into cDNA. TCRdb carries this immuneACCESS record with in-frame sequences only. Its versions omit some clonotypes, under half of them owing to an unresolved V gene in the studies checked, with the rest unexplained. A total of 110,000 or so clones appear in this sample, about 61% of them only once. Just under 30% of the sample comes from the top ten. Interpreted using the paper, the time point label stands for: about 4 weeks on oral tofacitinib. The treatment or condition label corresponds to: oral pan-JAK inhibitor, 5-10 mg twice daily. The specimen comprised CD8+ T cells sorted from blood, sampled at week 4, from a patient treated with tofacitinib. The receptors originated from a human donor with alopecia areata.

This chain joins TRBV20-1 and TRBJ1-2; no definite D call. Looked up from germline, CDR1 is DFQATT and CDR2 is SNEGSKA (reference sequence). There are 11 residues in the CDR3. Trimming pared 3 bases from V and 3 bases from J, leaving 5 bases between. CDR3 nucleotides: TGCAGTGCTAGGGGTGACTATGGCTACACCTTC. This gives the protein CSARGDYGYTF.

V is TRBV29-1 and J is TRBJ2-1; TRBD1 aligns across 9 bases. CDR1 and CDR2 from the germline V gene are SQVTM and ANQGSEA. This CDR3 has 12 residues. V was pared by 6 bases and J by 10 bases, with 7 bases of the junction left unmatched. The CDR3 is CSVVDRGNEQFF. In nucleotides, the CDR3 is TGCAGCGTCGTGGACAGGGGTAACGAGCAGTTCTTC.

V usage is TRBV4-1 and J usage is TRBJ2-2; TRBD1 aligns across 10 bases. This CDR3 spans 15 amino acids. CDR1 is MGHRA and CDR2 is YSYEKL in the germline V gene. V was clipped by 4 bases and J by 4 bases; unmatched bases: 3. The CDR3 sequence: CASSLGTGVTGELFF. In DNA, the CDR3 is TGCGCCAGCAGCCTCGGGACAGGGGTCACCGGGGAGCTGTTTTTT.

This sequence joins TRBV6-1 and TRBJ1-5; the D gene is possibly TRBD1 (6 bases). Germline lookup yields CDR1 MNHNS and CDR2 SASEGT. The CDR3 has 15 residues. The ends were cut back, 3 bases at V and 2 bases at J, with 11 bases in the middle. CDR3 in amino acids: CASSEVGGGNQPQHF. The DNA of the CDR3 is TGTGCCAGCAGTGAGGTAGGGGGAGGCAATCAGCCCCAGCATTTT.

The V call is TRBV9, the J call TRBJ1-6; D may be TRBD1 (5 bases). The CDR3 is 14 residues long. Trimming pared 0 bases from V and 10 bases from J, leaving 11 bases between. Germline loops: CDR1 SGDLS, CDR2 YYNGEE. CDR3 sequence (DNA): TGTGCCAGCAGCGTAGGGGGGTCAGGATCACCCCTCCACTTT. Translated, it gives CASSVGGSGSPLHF.

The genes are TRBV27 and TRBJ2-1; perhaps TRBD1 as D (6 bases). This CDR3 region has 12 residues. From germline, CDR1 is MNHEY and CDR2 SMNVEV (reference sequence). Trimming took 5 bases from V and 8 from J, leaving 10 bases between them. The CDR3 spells CASSTGIDEQFF. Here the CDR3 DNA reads TGTGCCAGCAGTACAGGGATCGATGAGCAGTTCTTC.

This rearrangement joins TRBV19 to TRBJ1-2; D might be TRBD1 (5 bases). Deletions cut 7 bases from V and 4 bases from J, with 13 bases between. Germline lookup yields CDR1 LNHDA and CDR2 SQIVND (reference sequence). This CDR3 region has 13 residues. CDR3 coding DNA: TGTGCCAGTATTCCTTGGGGCGGCTATGGCTACACCTTC. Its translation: CASIPWGGYGYTF.

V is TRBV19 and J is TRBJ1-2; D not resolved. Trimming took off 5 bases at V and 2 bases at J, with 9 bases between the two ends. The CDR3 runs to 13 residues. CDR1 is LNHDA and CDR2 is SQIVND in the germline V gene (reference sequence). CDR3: CASSPDGNYGYTF. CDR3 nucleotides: TGTGCCAGTAGTCCAGACGGAAACTATGGCTACACCTTC. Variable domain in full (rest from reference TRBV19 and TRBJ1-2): DGGITQSPKYLFRKEGQNVTLSCEQNLNHDAMYWYRQDPGQGLRLIYYSQIVNDFQKGDIAEGYSVSREKKESFPLTVTSAQKNPTAFYLCASSPDGNYGYTFGSGTRLTVV.

The CDR3 loop reads CAWSIVQGVNEQFF. Written as DNA, the CDR3 is TGTGCCTGGAGTATTGTACAGGGGGTGAATGAGCAGTTCTTC. This sequence joins TRBV30 and TRBJ2-1; 8 bases map to TRBD1. V lost 2 bases, J lost 7 bases, and 7 bases stayed unmatched. This CDR3 contains 14 residues. Looked up from germline, CDR1 is GTSNPN and CDR2 is SVGIG (reference sequence).

The CDR3 DNA reads as TGCAGCGTTCGGGACACCAGGGAGAATCAGCCCCAGCATTTT. Protein product: CSVRDTRENQPQHF. The chain joins TRBV29-1 to TRBJ1-5; weak D call: TRBD1 (6 bases). Germline CDR1 is SQVTM and CDR2 is ANQGSEA. This CDR3 spans 14 amino acids. The V end lost 5 bases, the J end lost 4 bases, and 15 bases lay between the germline ends.

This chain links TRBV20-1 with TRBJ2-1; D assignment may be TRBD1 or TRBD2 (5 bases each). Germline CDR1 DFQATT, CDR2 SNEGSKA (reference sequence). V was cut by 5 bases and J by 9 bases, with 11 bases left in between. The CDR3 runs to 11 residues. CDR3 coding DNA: TGCAGTGCTGACTCGGGGCCTGAGCAGTTCTTC. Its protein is CSADSGPEQFF.

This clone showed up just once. CDR3 residues: CAWRTGQFYEQYF. DNA of the CDR3: TGTGCCTGGAGGACGGGTCAATTCTACGAGCAGTACTTC. The V gene is TRBV30, the J gene TRBJ2-7; no clear D gene. The CDR3 consists of 13 residues. Deletions cut 3 bases from V and 3 bases from J, with 12 bases between. Looked up from germline, CDR1 is GTSNPN and CDR2 is SVGIG (reference sequence).

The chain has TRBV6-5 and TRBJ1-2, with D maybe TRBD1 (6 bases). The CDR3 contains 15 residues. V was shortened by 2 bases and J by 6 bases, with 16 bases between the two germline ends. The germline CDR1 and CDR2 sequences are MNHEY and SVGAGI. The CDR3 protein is CASSYELQGLNGYTF. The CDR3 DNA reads TGTGCCAGCAGTTACGAGCTACAGGGATTAAATGGCTACACCTTC.

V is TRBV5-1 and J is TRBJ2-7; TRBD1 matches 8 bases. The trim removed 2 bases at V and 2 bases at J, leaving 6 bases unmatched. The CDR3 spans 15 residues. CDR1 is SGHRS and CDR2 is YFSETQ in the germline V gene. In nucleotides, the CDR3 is TGCGCCAGCAGCTTCGAGGACAGGGCAGCCTACGAGCAGTACTTC. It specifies CASSFEDRAAYEQYF.

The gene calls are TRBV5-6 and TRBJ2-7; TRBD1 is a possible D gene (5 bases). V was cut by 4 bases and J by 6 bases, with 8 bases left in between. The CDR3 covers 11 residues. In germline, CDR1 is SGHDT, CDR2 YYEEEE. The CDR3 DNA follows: TGTGCCAGCAGCCTGCAGGGCGAGCAGTACTTC. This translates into CASSLQGEQYF.

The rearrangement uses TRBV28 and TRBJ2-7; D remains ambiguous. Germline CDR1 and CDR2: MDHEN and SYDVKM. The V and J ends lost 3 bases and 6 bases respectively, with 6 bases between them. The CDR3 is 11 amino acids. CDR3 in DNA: TGTGCCAGCAGTTTTATGTTCGAGCAGTACTTC. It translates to CASSFMFEQYF.

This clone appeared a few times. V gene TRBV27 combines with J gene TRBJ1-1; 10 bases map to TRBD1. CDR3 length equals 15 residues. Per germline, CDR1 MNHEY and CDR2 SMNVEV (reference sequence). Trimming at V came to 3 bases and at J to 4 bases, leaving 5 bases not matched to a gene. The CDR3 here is CASSFWGTGATEAFF. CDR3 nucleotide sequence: TGTGCCAGCAGTTTCTGGGGGACAGGGGCCACTGAAGCTTTCTTT.

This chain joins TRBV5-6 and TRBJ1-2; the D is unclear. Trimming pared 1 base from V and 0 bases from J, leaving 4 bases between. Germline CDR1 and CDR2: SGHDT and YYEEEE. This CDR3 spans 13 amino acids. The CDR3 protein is CASSLQSNYGYTF. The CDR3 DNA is TGTGCCAGCAGCTTGCAATCTAACTATGGCTACACCTTC.

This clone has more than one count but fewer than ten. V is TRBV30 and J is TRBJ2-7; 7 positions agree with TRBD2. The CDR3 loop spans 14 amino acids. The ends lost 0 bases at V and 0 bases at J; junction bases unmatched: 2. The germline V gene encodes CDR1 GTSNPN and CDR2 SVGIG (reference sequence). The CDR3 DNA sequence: TGTGCCTGGAGTGTAGGACTAGGCTCCTACGAGCAGTACTTC. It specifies CAWSVGLGSYEQYF. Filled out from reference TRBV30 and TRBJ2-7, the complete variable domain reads SQTIHQWPATLVQPVGSPLSLECTVEGTSNPNLYWYRQAAGRGLQLLFYSVGIGQISSEVPQNLSASRPQDRQFILSSKKLLLSDSGFYLCAWSVGLGSYEQYFGPGTRLTVT.

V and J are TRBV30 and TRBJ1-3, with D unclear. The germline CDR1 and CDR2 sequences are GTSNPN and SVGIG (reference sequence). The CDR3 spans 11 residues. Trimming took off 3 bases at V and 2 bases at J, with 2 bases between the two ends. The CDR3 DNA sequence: TGTGCCTGGAGCCCTGGAAACACCATATATTTT. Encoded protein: CAWSPGNTIYF.

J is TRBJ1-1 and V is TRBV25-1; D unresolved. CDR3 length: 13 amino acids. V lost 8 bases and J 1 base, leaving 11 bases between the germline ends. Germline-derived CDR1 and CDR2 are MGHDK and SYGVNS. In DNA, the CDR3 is TGTGCCAGCGGCCACCCAGGGAACACTGAAGCTTTCTTT. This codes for CASGHPGNTEAFF.

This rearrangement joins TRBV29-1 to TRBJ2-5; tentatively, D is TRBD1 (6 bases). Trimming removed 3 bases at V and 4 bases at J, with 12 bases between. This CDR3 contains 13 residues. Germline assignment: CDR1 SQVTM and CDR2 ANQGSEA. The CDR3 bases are TGCAGCGTTGAGGGGGACACGATAGAGACCCAGTACTTC. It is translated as CSVEGDTIETQYF.

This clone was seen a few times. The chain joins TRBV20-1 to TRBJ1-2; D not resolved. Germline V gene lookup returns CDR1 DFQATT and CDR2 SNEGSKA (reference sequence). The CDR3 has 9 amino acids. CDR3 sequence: CSTSYGYTF. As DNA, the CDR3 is TGCTCGACGTCCTATGGCTACACCTTC.

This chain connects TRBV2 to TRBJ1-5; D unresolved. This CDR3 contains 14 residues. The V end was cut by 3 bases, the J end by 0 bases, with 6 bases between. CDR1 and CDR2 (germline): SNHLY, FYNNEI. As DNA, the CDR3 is TGTGCCAGCAGTGACAGATATAGCAATCAGCCCCAGCATTTT. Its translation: CASSDRYSNQPQHF.

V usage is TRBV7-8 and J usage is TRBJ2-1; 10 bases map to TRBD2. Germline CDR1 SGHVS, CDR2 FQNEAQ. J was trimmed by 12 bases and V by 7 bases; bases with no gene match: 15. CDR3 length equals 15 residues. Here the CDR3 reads CASTLDYSGGIGQFF. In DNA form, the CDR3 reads TGTGCCAGCACGCTAGATTATAGCGGGGGGATAGGGCAGTTCTTC. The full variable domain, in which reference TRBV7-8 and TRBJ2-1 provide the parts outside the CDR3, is GAGVSQSPRYKVAKRGQDVALRCDPISGHVSLFWYQQALGQGPEFLTYFQNEAQLDKSGLPSDRFFAERPEGSVSTLKIQRTQQEDSAVYLCASTLDYSGGIGQFFGPGTRLTVL.

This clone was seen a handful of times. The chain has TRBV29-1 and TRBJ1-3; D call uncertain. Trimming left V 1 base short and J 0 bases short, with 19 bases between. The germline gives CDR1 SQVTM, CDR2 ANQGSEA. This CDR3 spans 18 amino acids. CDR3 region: CSVEAPPPAKSSGNTIYF. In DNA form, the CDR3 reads TGCAGCGTTGAAGCTCCACCTCCGGCAAAAAGCTCTGGAAACACCATATATTTT.

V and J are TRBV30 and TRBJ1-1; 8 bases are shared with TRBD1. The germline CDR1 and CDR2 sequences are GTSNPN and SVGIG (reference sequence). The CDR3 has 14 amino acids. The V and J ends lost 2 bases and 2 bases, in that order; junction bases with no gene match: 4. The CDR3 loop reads CAWSYGTGNTEAFF. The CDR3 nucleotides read TGTGCCTGGAGTTATGGGACAGGCAACACTGAAGCTTTCTTT.

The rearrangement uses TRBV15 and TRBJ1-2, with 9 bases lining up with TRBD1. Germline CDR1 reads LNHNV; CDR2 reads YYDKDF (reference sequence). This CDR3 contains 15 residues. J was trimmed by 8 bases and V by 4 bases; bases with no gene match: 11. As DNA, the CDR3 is TGTGCCACCAGCAACCTACCGGGACAGGGAAGGGGCTACACCTTC. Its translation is CATSNLPGQGRGYTF.

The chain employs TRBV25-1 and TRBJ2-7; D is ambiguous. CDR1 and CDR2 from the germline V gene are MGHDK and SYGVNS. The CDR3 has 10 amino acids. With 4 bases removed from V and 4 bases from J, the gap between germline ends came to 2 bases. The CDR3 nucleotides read TGTGCCAGCAGTGGTTACGAGCAGTACTTC. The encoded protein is CASSGYEQYF.